The T cell receptor beta chain described here comes from a study of molecular identifiers for immune sequencing clone quantification. General observations from the study: Because of identical TCR molecules sharing a barcode, sizes of highly expanded clones could be underestimated. Detectable among some 1 million naive cells, according to reports, was Jurkat TCR RNA spiked in from one cell.

TCRdb independently ran MiXCR on the PCR reads; one entry per CDR3 protein. The repertoire has some 580,000 distinct CDR3 sequences, 25% of them found once; the top ten carry 0.6% to 0.9%. A few counts support this clonotype. Its specificity is not known. Trimming removed 6 bases from V and 2 bases from J, with 11 bases in between. The length of the CDR3 is 13 residues. The sequenced sample was naive CD8+ T cells from blood, with Jurkat cell RNA spiked in. Subset denoted: FACS-sorted CD8+CD4-CCR7+CD45RA+ naive T cells. The V gene is TRBV12-3 or TRBV12-4, the J gene TRBJ2-7; perhaps TRBD1 as D (6 bases). This sequence was found in a human donor in good health. Some libraries in this study had Jurkat cell RNA spiked in. DNA for the CDR3: TGTGCCAGCAGCACAGGGTATCCCTACGAGCAGTACTTC. Protein sequence: CASSTGYPYEQYF.